The 17 T cell receptor beta chains below come from one sample, sequenced in a study of post-analysis software for immune sequencing data. No antigen has been assigned to these receptors. Study observations and caveats: When patients were compared with controls, 4 or 5 TRBV segments were more frequent, TRBV5-6, TRBV5-1 and TRBV20-1 among them.

Sequencing libraries made from TCR beta cDNA carried unique molecular identifiers. Using its own MiXCR run on the PCR reads, TCRdb lists one record per CDR3 protein. This sample has about 680,000 distinct CDR3 sequences, with around 64% found just once. Sequenced input: blood. The receptors come from a girl aged 2 to 9 with multiple sclerosis.

On this clonotype: A junction end diverges from the germline sequence, so it may reflect a read error. This chain uses TRBV3-1 with TRBJ2-7; TRBD1 might be the D (6 bases). The CDR3 is 15 amino acids. Germline V lookup: CDR1 LGHDT, CDR2 YNNKEL (reference sequence). The CDR3 here is CASSQEAGESFEQYF. Here the CDR3 DNA reads TGTGCCAGCAGCCAAGAGGCAGGGGAGTCCTTCGAGCAGTACTTC.

The rearrangement uses TRBV7-2 and TRBJ2-1; no clear D. Germline-derived CDR1 and CDR2 are SGHTA and FQGNSA. The CDR3 runs 13 residues. Trimming pared 5 bases from V and 9 bases from J, leaving 14 bases between. DNA for the CDR3: TGTGCCAGCAGCCCCCAGGCCGGGTCTGAGCAGTTCTTC. It is translated as CASSPQAGSEQFF. Variable domain in full (rest from reference TRBV7-2 and TRBJ2-1): GAGVSQSPSNKVTEKGKDVELRCDPISGHTALYWYRQSLGQGLEFLIYFQGNSAPDKSGLPSDRFSAERTGGSVSTLTIQRTQQEDSAVYLCASSPQAGSEQFFGPGTRLTVL.

The chain combines TRBV6-6 with TRBJ2-1; D is unresolved. In germline, CDR1 is MNHNY, CDR2 SVGAGI (reference sequence). CDR3 length equals 15 residues. V was trimmed by 1 base and J by 5 bases, leaving 12 bases between them. This CDR3 is CASSYLDGSNNEQFF. In nucleotides, the CDR3 is TGTGCCAGCAGTTACTTGGACGGATCCAACAATGAGCAGTTCTTC.

The rearrangement joins TRBV5-6 to TRBJ1-2; D is undetermined. The CDR3 sequence is 15 residues long. Looked up from germline, CDR1 is SGHDT and CDR2 is YYEEEE. Trimming cost V 3 bases and J 4 bases, with 16 bases left between them. CDR3 sequence: CASSWVFGSFYGYTF. CDR3 nucleotide sequence: TGTGCCAGCAGCTGGGTATTCGGGTCTTTCTATGGCTACACCTTC.

The V and J genes are TRBV6-2 or TRBV6-3 and TRBJ2-3, with D perhaps TRBD2 (7 bases). The germline V gene has CDR1 MNHEY and CDR2 SVGEGT. V dropped 5 bases and J dropped 2 bases, with 17 bases sitting between them. The length of the CDR3 is 16 residues. The CDR3 region has the DNA TGTGCCAGCAGTACGGCGGGGGCCAAGATCACAGATACGCAGTATTTT. Encoded protein: CASSTAGAKITDTQYF.

J is TRBJ2-3 and V is TRBV6-2 or TRBV6-3, with D possibly being TRBD2 (6 bases). V dropped 6 bases and J dropped 6 bases, with 19 bases sitting between them. CDR3 length: 15 residues. The germline CDR1 and CDR2 sequences are MNHEY and SVGEGT. The CDR3 sequence is CASSNLRGMTDTQYF. The CDR3 nucleotides are TGTGCCAGCAGCAACCTCCGGGGGATGACGGATACGCAGTATTTT.

V gene TRBV4-1 combines with J gene TRBJ2-7; a weak D match, TRBD2 (6 bases). CDR3 length: 15 residues. The germline CDR1 and CDR2 sequences are MGHRA and YSYEKL. Deletions cut 5 bases from V and 1 base from J, with 15 bases between. The CDR3 DNA reads TGCGCCAGCAGCACCCGACTAGTACCGTCCTACGAGCAGTACTTC. This sequence encodes CASSTRLVPSYEQYF.

The chain couples TRBV12-3 or TRBV12-4 to TRBJ1-2, with D tentatively TRBD1 (5 bases). The ends were cut back, 5 bases at V and 8 bases at J, with 15 bases in the middle. The CDR3 has 13 residues. The CDR3 protein is CASSPRPGWGYTF. The CDR3 region has the DNA TGTGCCAGCAGTCCCAGGCCAGGGTGGGGCTACACCTTC.

The table lists this clonotype with a count of one. The V gene is TRBV20-1, the J gene TRBJ2-1; 7 bases align to TRBD2. V trimming: 4 bases; J trimming: 12 bases; junction bases outside the gene matches: 9. The CDR3 covers 12 residues. The germline CDR1 and CDR2 sequences are DFQATT and SNEGSKA (reference sequence). CDR3 in amino acids: CSAIQASGGQFF. Here the CDR3 DNA reads TGCAGTGCTATTCAAGCCTCGGGGGGGCAGTTCTTC.

This chain uses TRBV7-2 with TRBJ2-5; no reliable D call. The CDR3 loop spans 15 amino acids. V was clipped by 1 base and J by 2 bases, with 11 bases between them. CDR1 SGHTA and CDR2 FQGNSA come from the germline V gene. The DNA of the CDR3 is TGTGCCAGCAGCTTAGATCCGAGCGCTCAAGAGACCCAGTACTTC. It yields the protein CASSLDPSAQETQYF. Full variable domain (outside the CDR3, taken from reference TRBV7-2 and TRBJ2-5): GAGVSQSPSNKVTEKGKDVELRCDPISGHTALYWYRQSLGQGLEFLIYFQGNSAPDKSGLPSDRFSAERTGGSVSTLTIQRTQQEDSAVYLCASSLDPSAQETQYFGPGTRLLVL.

The chain has TRBV20-1 and TRBJ2-5; possible D gene TRBD2, 5 bases. The CDR3 sequence is 14 residues long. From germline, CDR1 is DFQATT and CDR2 SNEGSKA (reference sequence). Trimming removed 0 bases from V and 7 bases from J, with 15 bases in between. The CDR3 loop is CSARDPGGQWTQYF. CDR3 bases: TGCAGTGCTAGAGATCCGGGCGGGCAGTGGACCCAGTACTTC.

The chain is built from TRBV12-3 or TRBV12-4 and TRBJ1-2; D gene uncertain. The CDR3 contains 15 residues. Trimming took off 3 bases at V and 4 bases at J, with 15 bases between the two ends. The CDR3 sequence is CASSFVWPWGYGYTF. In nucleotides, the CDR3 is TGTGCCAGCAGTTTTGTCTGGCCTTGGGGCTATGGCTACACCTTC.

This clonotype was counted a few times. This chain joins TRBV29-1 and TRBJ2-1; D might be TRBD2 (6 bases). This CDR3 has 15 residues. The germline V gene encodes CDR1 SQVTM and CDR2 ANQGSEA. Deletions cut 6 bases from V and 0 bases from J, with 15 bases between. The CDR3 reads CSVGGRSSSYNEQFF. CDR3 DNA: TGCAGCGTGGGAGGACGTTCGAGCTCCTACAATGAGCAGTTCTTC.

This clonotype appeared a few times. The chain is built from TRBV3-1 and TRBJ2-3; 7 nucleotides align to TRBD1. Germline V gene lookup returns CDR1 LGHDT and CDR2 YNNKEL (reference sequence). The CDR3 runs to 16 residues. After removal of 0 bases from V and 4 bases from J, the junction contained 7 bases not matched to a gene. CDR3 region: CASSQETDRYPDTQYF. Written as DNA, the CDR3 is TGTGCCAGCAGCCAAGAAACGGACAGGTACCCAGATACGCAGTATTTT.

This CDR3 reads CSVDLGSGGETQYF. The CDR3 coding sequence is TGCAGCGTTGACCTAGGGAGCGGGGGAGAGACCCAGTACTTC. The rearrangement joins TRBV29-1 to TRBJ2-5, with 8 bases fitting TRBD2. The V gene end was trimmed by 3 bases and the J gene end by 4 bases; junction bases not matched to a gene: 7. The CDR3 runs 14 residues. Per the germline V gene, CDR1 is SQVTM and CDR2 is ANQGSEA.

The chain is built from TRBV5-6 and TRBJ1-5, with D maybe TRBD1 (6 bases). CDR1 SGHDT and CDR2 YYEEEE come from the germline V gene. V shed 0 bases and J shed 2 bases, with 15 bases lying between them. CDR3 length equals 17 residues. The CDR3, as DNA: TGTGCCAGCAGCTTGGCTCAGGGGCTTGGGGGCAATCAGCCCCAGCATTTT. This encodes CASSLAQGLGGNQPQHF.

The chain recombines TRBV19 with TRBJ1-2, with D hard to call. V shed 0 bases and J shed 6 bases, with 8 bases lying between them. The length of the CDR3 is 13 residues. Germline CDR1 LNHDA, CDR2 SQIVND (reference sequence). This CDR3 reads CASSIDLKDGYTF. The CDR3 DNA sequence: TGTGCCAGTAGTATAGATCTAAAGGATGGCTACACCTTC. Complete variable domain (other parts from reference TRBV19 and TRBJ1-2): DGGITQSPKYLFRKEGQNVTLSCEQNLNHDAMYWYRQDPGQGLRLIYYSQIVNDFQKGDIAEGYSVSREKKESFPLTVTSAQKNPTAFYLCASSIDLKDGYTFGSGTRLTVV.